What follows describes a single T cell receptor (beta chain). Its specificity is not known. These data are taken from a study of monozygotic twins with inflammatory bowel disease. Findings of the study overall: Especially with disease activity, IBD patients had fewer clonotypes in common with others than healthy twins did.

This CDR3 spans 15 amino acids. Germline loops: CDR1 SGDLS, CDR2 YYNGEE. TCRdb re-called the 5' RACE reads and catalogs CDR3 proteins one per entry, DNA excluded. The listing records over 150,000 distinct CDR3 sequences. Sequencing used blood. The sequence was obtained from a human donor with ulcerative colitis or Crohn's disease, or a healthy co-twin of an affected twin (not recorded which). The chain uses TRBV9 and TRBJ2-3; TCRdb's D call, TRBD1, is unchecked because there is no DNA. The CDR3: CASSVGQGVTDTQYF.